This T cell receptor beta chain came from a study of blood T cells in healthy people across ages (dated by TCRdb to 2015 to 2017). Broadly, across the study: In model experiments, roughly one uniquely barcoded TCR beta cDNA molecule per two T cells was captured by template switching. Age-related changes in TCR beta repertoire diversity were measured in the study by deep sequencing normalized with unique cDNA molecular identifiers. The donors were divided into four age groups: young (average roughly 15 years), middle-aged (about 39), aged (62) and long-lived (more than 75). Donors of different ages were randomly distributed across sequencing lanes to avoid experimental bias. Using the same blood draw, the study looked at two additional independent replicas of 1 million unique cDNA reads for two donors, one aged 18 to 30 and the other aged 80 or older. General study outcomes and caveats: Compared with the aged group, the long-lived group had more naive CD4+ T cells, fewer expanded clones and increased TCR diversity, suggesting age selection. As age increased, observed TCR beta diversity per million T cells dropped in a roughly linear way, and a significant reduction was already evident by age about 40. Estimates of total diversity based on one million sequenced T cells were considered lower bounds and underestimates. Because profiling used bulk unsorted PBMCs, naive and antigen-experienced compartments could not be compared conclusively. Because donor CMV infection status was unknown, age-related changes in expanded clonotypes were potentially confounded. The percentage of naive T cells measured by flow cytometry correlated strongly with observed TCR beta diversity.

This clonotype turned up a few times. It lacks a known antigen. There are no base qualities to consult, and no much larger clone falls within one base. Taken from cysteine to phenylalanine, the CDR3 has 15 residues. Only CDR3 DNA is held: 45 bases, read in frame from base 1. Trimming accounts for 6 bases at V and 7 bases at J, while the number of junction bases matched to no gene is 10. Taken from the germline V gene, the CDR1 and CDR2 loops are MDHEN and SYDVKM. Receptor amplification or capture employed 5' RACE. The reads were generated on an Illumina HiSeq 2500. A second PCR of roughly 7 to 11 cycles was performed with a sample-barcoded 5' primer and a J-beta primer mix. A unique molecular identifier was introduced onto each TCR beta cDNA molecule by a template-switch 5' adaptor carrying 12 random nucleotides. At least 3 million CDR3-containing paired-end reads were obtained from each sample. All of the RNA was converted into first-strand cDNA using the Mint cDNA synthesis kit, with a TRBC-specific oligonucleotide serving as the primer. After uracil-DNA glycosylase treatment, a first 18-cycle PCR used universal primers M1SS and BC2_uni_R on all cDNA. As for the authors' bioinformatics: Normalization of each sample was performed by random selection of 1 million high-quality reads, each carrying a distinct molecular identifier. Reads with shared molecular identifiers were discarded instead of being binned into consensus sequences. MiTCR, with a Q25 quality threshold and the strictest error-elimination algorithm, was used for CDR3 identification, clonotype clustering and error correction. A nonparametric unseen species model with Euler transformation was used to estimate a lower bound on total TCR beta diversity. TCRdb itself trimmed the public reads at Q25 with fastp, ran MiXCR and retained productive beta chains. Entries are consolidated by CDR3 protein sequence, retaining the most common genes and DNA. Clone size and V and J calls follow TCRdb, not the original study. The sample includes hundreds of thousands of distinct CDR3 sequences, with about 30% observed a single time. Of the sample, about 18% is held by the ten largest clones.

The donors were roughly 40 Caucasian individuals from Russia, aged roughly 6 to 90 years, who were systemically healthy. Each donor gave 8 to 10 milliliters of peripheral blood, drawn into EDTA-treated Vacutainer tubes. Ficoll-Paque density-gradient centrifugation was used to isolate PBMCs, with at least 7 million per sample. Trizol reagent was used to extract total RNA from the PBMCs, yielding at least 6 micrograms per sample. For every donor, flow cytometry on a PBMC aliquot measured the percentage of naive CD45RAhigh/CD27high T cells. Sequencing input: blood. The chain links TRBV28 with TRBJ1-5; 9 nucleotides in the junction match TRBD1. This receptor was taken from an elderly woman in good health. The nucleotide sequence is TGTGCCAGCAGGCAGGGGGACAGGGAATGGCAGCCCCAGCATTTT. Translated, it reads CASRQGDREWQPQHF.